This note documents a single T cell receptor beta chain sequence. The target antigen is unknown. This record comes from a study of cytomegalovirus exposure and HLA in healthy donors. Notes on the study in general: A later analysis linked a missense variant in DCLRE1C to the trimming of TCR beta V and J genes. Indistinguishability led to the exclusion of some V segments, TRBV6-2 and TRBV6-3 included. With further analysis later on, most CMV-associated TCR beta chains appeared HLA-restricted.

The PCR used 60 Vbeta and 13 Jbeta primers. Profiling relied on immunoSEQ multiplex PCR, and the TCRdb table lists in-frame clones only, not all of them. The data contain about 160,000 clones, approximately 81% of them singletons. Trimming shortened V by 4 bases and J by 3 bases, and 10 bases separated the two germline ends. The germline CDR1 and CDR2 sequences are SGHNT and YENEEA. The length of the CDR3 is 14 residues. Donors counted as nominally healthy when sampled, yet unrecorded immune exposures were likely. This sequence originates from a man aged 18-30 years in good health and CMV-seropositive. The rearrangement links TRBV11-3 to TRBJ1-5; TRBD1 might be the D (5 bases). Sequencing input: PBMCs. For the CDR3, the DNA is TGTGCCAGCAGCTCGACAGAACTCAATCAGCCCCAGCATTTT. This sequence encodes CASSSTELNQPQHF.